Only a few counts were recorded for the clone carrying this TCR beta chain. Per germline, CDR1 DFQATT and CDR2 SNEGSKA (reference sequence). Germline trimming cut 5 bases from V and 3 bases from J; bases unmatched to any gene: 8. The CDR3 extends over 14 amino acids. These data originate in a study of early T cells in non-severe SARS-CoV-2 infection. TCRdb processed the 5' RACE reads anew with MiXCR; each CDR3 protein has one entry. The sample shows about 60,000 distinct CDR3 sequences, about an eighth of them seen only once. The TCR comes from an adult who was a healthcare worker with PCR-confirmed SARS-CoV-2 infection or an uninfected control (not recorded which). The sequenced sample consisted of whole blood. The chain is built from TRBV20-1 and TRBJ2-5; 8 positions agree with TRBD1. The CDR3 here is CSAPKDREEETQYF. CDR3 in DNA: TGCAGTGCTCCGAAGGACAGGGAGGAAGAGACCCAGTACTTC.